This T cell receptor (beta chain) was identified in a study of OX40 agonist ivuxolimab in advanced cancers. Unmatched junction bases numbered 9, after V lost 5 bases and J lost 6 bases. The CDR3 length is 14 residues. Per the germline V gene, CDR1 is SGHTA and CDR2 is FQGNSA. The protocol was immunoSEQ multiplex PCR, while the TCRdb copy is restricted to in-frame clones and leaves out a portion. The top ten clones hold about 1.7% of a sample with around 50,000 clones, about 89% of them seen once. This chain links TRBV7-2 with TRBJ1-2, with TRBD1 matching over 7 bases. Sequences were derived from CD4+ or CD8+ T cells sorted from blood, sampled in a trial of the OX40 agonist ivuxolimab. This sequence originates from an adult with an advanced solid tumor such as melanoma, head and neck, liver or kidney cancer. The CDR3 bases are TGTGCCAGCAGCCCATTCGACAGGGTAGATGGCTACACCTTC. It codes for CASSPFDRVDGYTF.